The TCR beta chain described here comes from a study of cytomegalovirus exposure and HLA in healthy donors (dated by TCRdb to about 2017). For context, the study as a whole: An earlier analysis of several hundred of the donors reported about 280 Gb of sequence data and about 120 million unique TCR beta sequences obtained from some 200 million T cells. About 300 gigabases of sequencing data and 70 million to 95 million unique TCR sequences made up an early release that covered over 550 HLA-typed donors. Among the roughly 400 genotyped donors, approximately 76% belonged to the genetic ancestry cluster associated with self-reported Caucasian donors. The aim of the study was to test whether cataloging public T cell receptors could identify signatures of past pathogen exposure. The T cell repertoires of 666 subjects were profiled by immunosequencing and related to cytomegalovirus serostatus. Besides the first cohort of roughly 700 subjects, a separate validation cohort made up of 90 to 150 different subjects was used. The study combined high-throughput TCR immunosequencing, statistical association of individual TCRs with disease status, and machine learning to predict cytomegalovirus infection status. In a later analysis, previously published TCR beta repertoires from fewer than 750 donors were re-analyzed and high-resolution HLA genotyping was added so that TCR occurrence patterns could be studied. In the later analysis, no new phenotypic data were used to find candidate immune exposures; instead, reliance was placed on TCR beta sequences and their occurrence across donors. To decide whether each TCR beta V gene segment behaved as functional or pseudogenic, an earlier analysis of over 500 of the donors relied on high-throughput TCR beta sequencing. Donor age, sex, ethnicity and CMV serostatus were compiled together with the repertoire data. A later genetic analysis took genome-wide SNP genotypes for 398 of the 666 donors and used that subset as a discovery cohort. All discovery cohort repertoires had been generated using a single sequencing platform. HLA typing covered class I and class II loci at four-digit resolution. Typing coverage varied by locus: roughly 620-640 donors for A, B, C, DRB1 and DQB1; roughly 560 for DQA1; approximately 570 for DPA1; around 450 for DPB1. A handful of DR-DQ haplotypes were handled as single units for association and clustering because linkage in the cohort was strong. On average, about 240,000 unique TCR beta nucleotide sequences were sequenced per donor among about 400 genotyped donors of the cohort, with roughly 18% of those sequences being non-productive.

General study outcomes and caveats: In a later analysis, about 17,000 TCR beta sequences were associated with specific HLA alleles at a false discovery rate of 0.05. Because HLA typing was missing for some donors at each locus, association tests included only the typed subset. According to the authors, the approach could potentially be generalized to other disease states and immunological phenotypes. Several of the top co-occurrence clusters appeared to be linked to parvovirus B19, influenza, CMV and Epstein-Barr virus, according to a later analysis. In a later analysis, the rate of TCR association differed among HLA loci, with DRB1 alleles having the most associated TCRs and HLA-C alleles having the fewest. According to a later genetic analysis, donors in an Asian-associated ancestry cluster had fewer N-insertions in productive TCRs than the approximately 690-donor mean. In a later analysis, HLA-associated TCR beta chains showed more clonal expansion and lower generation probabilities than non-associated chains that were equally common. Most TCR sequences were observed very rarely across donors, whereas some public TCRs were present in many individuals. According to a later analysis, most CMV-associated TCR beta chains appeared to be HLA-restricted, and the HLA associations seemed to be driven largely by CMV exposure. The study listed approximately 150 TCR beta chains as associated with cytomegalovirus. A further reported finding was that TCR beta sequences accurately predicted the HLA-A and HLA-B alleles for most subjects in the first cohort. A cluster of highly shared sequence variants was judged likely to be a technical artifact of the sequencing pipeline. Strong co-occurrence of HLA alleles, especially DR and DQ, made assigning TCR associations to individual alleles difficult. Because counts were too low, 15 to 20 rarely observed V segments, including chromosome 9 orphons, were left out of the earlier analysis of a few hundred of the donors. Some IMGT-functional V segments, including TRBV6-2 and TRBV6-3, could not be told apart with the 87-base-pair reads, so those segments were excluded. In a later genetic analysis, a missense DCLRE1C variant was associated with V-gene and J-gene trimming of TCR beta chains, and the association was replicated in an independent cohort. In vitro tests confirmed that a few of the cytomegalovirus-associated TCR beta chains recognize cytomegalovirus antigens. Broadly in line with IMGT annotations, most TCR beta V segments showed up in productive rearrangements about 90% or about 30% of the time in an earlier analysis of several hundred of the donors. Only TCR beta chains were sequenced in this cohort, and the absence of alpha or paired-chain data limited detectable features. In both the original and validation cohorts, the classifier was reported to diagnose cytomegalovirus status with high specificity and sensitivity. Sequencing depth was assumed to be roughly uniform across donors in the presence/absence analyses, though that assumption may not hold. The only immune exposure information available for the cohort was CMV serostatus. Correlated functional status among segregating V segments might be attributable to linkage disequilibrium, but an unknown experimental factor could not be ruled out.

The cohort was made up of several hundred healthy bone marrow donors. Cohort members were all nominally healthy when sampled, although unrecorded immune exposures were likely present. The donor was CMV seropositive and belonged to the group of about 290 seropositive cohort members. Every donor gave a peripheral blood sample, and the peripheral blood mononuclear cells from that sample were used for TCR beta sequencing. Genomic DNA extraction from the blood cell samples was performed with the Qiagen DNeasy Blood Extraction Kit. This clone was counted only a few times. Its recognized antigen is unknown. Base-call qualities are not available, and no considerably larger clone is one nucleotide away. The CDR3 numbers 13 residues from cysteine through phenylalanine. This entry keeps only the CDR3 DNA: 39 bases, framed from base 1. V is clipped by 7 bases and J by 5 bases, and the sequence between their germline boundaries is 13 bases long. For CDR1 and CDR2, the germline V gene lists SNHLY and FYNNEI.

Library construction relied on the immunoSEQ multiplex PCR assay. The multiplex PCR relied on a mix of 60 forward primers for TCR Vbeta segments and 13 reverse primers for TCR Jbeta segments. Amplification of the CDR3 region of rearranged TCR beta genes was performed with a multiplex PCR assay on genomic DNA. On the Illumina HiSeq System, the amplified TCR beta libraries were sequenced as 87-base-pair reads. In the paper's pipeline: Across the roughly 700 repertoires, a later analysis counted 78 million or so unique TCR beta chains, around 11 million of which were shared by at least two donors. To remove PCR and sequencing errors, raw reads were error-corrected and collapsed into unique sequences using a nearest-neighbor algorithm that merged closely related sequences. Alignment of CDR3 sequences to IMGT reference sequences was used to assign V, D and J gene segments. For a sequence to be retained, at least a six-nucleotide match to both a V gene segment and a J gene segment was required. Rearrangements were classified as productive when the CDR3 lacked stop codons and remained in frame with V and J, and all other rearrangements were classified as non-productive. CDR3 was defined by IMGT convention, running from the second conserved V-encoded cysteine to the conserved J-encoded phenylalanine. The earlier analysis of 500 to 750 of the donors excluded any sequence lacking an unambiguous match to a single V gene segment. An earlier analysis of 550 to 650 of the donors classified V segments as functional when productive rearrangements were above 56.7% and as segregating when the standard deviation between donors was above 5%. To diagnose cytomegalovirus status from the catalog of TCR beta chain sequences, a statistical classification framework was built. V and J gene assignment, in a later analysis, came from comparing TCR nucleotide sequences with IMGT/GENE-DB human TR gene sequences. A later analysis assigned CDR3 sequences and most-parsimonious VDJ recombination scenarios with the TCRdist pipeline. In a later analysis, each TCR beta chain was defined by its CDR3 amino acid sequence together with its V-gene family, and reads without a unique V-gene family were excluded. As a way to deal with suspected cross-contamination and a sequencing artifact, a later analysis dropped under 600 nucleotide sequences that were highly shared and had low generation probability. For each public chain, a later analysis derived a clonal expansion index from normalized ranks of inferred template counts within each repertoire. In a later analysis, generation probabilities were computed using a VDJ recombination model fitted to out-of-frame rearrangements, and the results were checked against IGoR. Hypergeometric tests were used in a later analysis to score TCR-TCR, TCR-HLA and TCR-CMV co-occurrence, with a repertoire-size bias correction applied to the TCR pairs. In a later analysis, false discovery rates were estimated by permuting HLA or CMV assignments 20 times. A later analysis grouped co-occurring TCRs with DBSCAN, adding TCRdist sequence similarity when clustering within HLA-allele-positive subsets. Repertoires with fewer than 30,000 or more than 120,000 public chains, plus five repertoires with anomalous nucleotide sharing, were excluded from co-occurrence clustering. The source is immuneACCESS, and TCRdb retained only in-frame sequences with V and J called. Part of the clones is not carried over; for the studies checked, unresolved V genes explain less than half of this, and the remainder is unexplained. V and J calls and clone size are as listed in that table; D and trimming were resolved from the DNA. The table for this sample lists over 90,000 clones; roughly 76% of them were counted only once. In total, the top ten clones hold under 20% of the sample.

The receptor's source is an older woman in good health and CMV-seropositive. Sequencing used PBMCs. This chain joins TRBV2 to TRBJ2-3; the D gene identity is not certain. The base sequence is TGTGCCAGCAACCGCGCGGTGGTAGATACGCAGTATTTT. Protein translation: CASNRAVVDTQYF.